What follows describes a single T cell receptor beta chain. The antigen is not known. TCRdb reprocessed the 5' RACE reads via MiXCR and lists one record per CDR3 protein. The sample holds just under 550,000 distinct CDR3 sequences; 10% to 15% are singletons and the top ten take 6.5% to 7%. The sample is drawn from a study of CD8 T cells in ankylosing spondylitis. Study outcomes and limitations: For ankylosing spondylitis blood, a TCR beta motif of about 8 highly homologous variants appeared characteristic. CD8+ by phenotype, disease-linked clones were relatively rare in peripheral blood.

Input material: blood, either unsorted or a sorted T cell fraction (not recorded which). The clonotype comes from a male donor with ankylosing spondylitis.

The CDR3: CASSLEGPGNTGELFF. The CDR3 nucleotides are TGCGCCAGCAGCTTGGAGGGGCCCGGGAACACCGGGGAGCTGTTTTTT. V and J are TRBV5-1 and TRBJ2-2; a possible D gene is TRBD1 (5 bases). The CDR3 runs to 16 residues. Per the germline V gene, CDR1 is SGHRS and CDR2 is YFSETQ. V was shortened by 0 bases and J by 1 base, with 10 bases between the two germline ends.